This T cell receptor (beta chain) was identified during a study of blood T cells in healthy people across ages. Alongside a J-beta primer mix, a sample-barcoded 5' primer served in a second PCR lasting about 7 to 12 cycles. In TCRdb, the 5' RACE reads were re-called with MiXCR into one record per CDR3 protein. This table has hundreds of thousands of distinct CDR3 sequences, about 59% appearing once. Germline assignment: CDR1 MDHEN and CDR2 SYDVKM. The CDR3 consists of 15 residues. Trimming took 6 bases from V and 0 from J, leaving 15 bases between them. The rearrangement joins TRBV28 to TRBJ2-7; D is unresolved. This clonotype was sampled from a man under 40 in good health. The sample comprised blood. The CDR3 here is CASRPGSSSSYEQYF. In nucleotides, the CDR3 is TGTGCCAGCAGGCCTGGATCCTCCAGCTCCTACGAGCAGTACTTC.